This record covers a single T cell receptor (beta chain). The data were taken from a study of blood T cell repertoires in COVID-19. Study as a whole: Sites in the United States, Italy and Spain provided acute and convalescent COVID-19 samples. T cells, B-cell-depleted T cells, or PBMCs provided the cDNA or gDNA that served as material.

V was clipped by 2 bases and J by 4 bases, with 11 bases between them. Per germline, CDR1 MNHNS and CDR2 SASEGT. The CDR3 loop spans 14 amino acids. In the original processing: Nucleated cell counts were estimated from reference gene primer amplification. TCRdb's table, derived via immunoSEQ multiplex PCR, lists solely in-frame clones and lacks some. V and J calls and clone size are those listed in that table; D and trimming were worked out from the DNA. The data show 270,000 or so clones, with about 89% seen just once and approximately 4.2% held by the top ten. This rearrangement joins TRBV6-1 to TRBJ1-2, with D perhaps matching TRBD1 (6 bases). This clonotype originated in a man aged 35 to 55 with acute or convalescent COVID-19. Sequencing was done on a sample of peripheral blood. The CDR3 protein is CASSERGGLYGYTF. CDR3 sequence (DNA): TGTGCCAGCAGTGAAAGGGGGGGGCTCTATGGCTACACCTTC.